This T cell receptor beta chain was recorded in a study of cytomegalovirus exposure and HLA in healthy donors. Findings of the study overall: Follow-up analysis found HLA locus-dependent TCR association rates, highest for DRB1 and lowest for HLA-C. The authors reported that TCR beta sequences could predict HLA-A and HLA-B alleles. These predictions were accurate for most subjects in the first cohort. HLA alleles were associated with some 16,000 TCR beta sequences in a later analysis at 0.05 false discovery rate.

The CDR3 totals 16 residues. J was trimmed by 1 base and V by 1 base; bases with no gene match: 4. Germline assignment: CDR1 MNHNS and CDR2 SASEGT. In the case of this clone: Its antigen is unidentified.

The PCR employed 60 Vbeta primers together with 13 Jbeta primers. Measured with immunoSEQ multiplex PCR; TCRdb has only the in-frame clones, and not every one. Seen here are approximately 170,000 clones, around 85% observed once, and the top ten hold 1%. The TCR sequence derives from a boy between 2 and 10 years old in good health and CMV-seronegative. The chain has TRBV6-1 and TRBJ2-5, with TRBD2 matching over 9 bases. Input material: PBMCs. CDR3 protein: CASSEEVAGAQETQYF. The CDR3 DNA sequence: TGTGCCAGCAGTGAAGAGGTAGCGGGGGCCCAAGAGACCCAGTACTTC.